Listed below are T cell receptor beta chains from one sample, sequenced in a study of blood T cells in healthy people across ages. TCRdb processed the 5' RACE reads anew with MiXCR; each CDR3 protein has one entry. The sample lists around 1,800,000 distinct CDR3 sequences; about 39% were seen once. Sequenced material: blood. These receptors all come from a human donor in good health. CDR3s include the opening cysteine and the closing phenylalanine or tryptophan. D genes are given only for firm matches. The size entry is marked missing in some rows and otherwise reads once, few, many or a size class.

TRBJ1-5 | few | TRBV20-1 | - | CSASDGERSQPQHF | TGCAGTGCTAGTGACGGGGAGAGGAGTCAGCCCCAGCATTTT
TRBJ2-2 | few | TRBV6-2/TRBV6-3 | TRBD2 | CASSYGGGNTGELFF | TGTGCCAGCAGTTACGGCGGGGGGAACACCGGGGAGCTGTTTTTT
TRBJ1-2 | - | TRBV7-9 | - | CASSLAGPTANYGYTF | TGTGCCAGCAGCTTAGCAGGGCCGACAGCTAACTATGGCTACACCTTC
TRBJ2-1 | few | TRBV20-1 | - | CSATSSYNEQFF | TGCAGTGCAACGAGCTCCTACAATGAGCAGTTCTTC
TRBJ2-4 | - | TRBV2 | TRBD1 | CASSEAGTANIQYF | TGTGCCAGCAGTGAAGCCGGGACAGCCAACATTCAGTACTTC
TRBJ1-1 | - | TRBV11-2 | - | CASNLTPNTEAFF | TGTGCCAGCAACTTAACCCCAAACACTGAAGCTTTCTTT
TRBJ1-2 | - | TRBV27 | - | CASKKEGPYGYTF | TGTGCCAGCAAGAAGGAGGGGCCCTATGGCTACACCTTC
TRBJ2-1 | - | TRBV27 | TRBD2 | CASSSEAGGPYNEQFF | TGTGCCAGCAGTTCAGAAGCGGGGGGGCCCTACAATGAGCAGTTCTTC
TRBJ1-4 | few | TRBV28 | - | CASSFSQGWSEDEKLFF | TGTGCCAGCAGTTTTAGTCAGGGTTGGTCGGAAGATGAAAAACTGTTTTTT
TRBJ1-2 | few | TRBV9 | - | CASSAHGGSYGYTF | TGTGCCAGCAGCGCCCACGGGGGTAGCTATGGCTACACCTTC
TRBJ1-1 | - | TRBV28 | - | CASSSYRRGGDTEAFF | TGTGCCAGCAGTTCCTACCGACGGGGTGGTGACACTGAAGCTTTCTTT
TRBJ2-5 | - | TRBV4-2 | TRBD2 | CASSPRLAGHQETQYF | TGTGCCAGCAGCCCGAGACTAGCGGGCCACCAAGAGACCCAGTACTTC
TRBJ2-7 | - | TRBV12-3/TRBV12-4 | TRBD1 | CTSSPADRALREQYF | TGTACCAGCAGCCCAGCGGACAGGGCGTTAAGGGAGCAGTACTTC
TRBJ1-2 | - | TRBV7-2 | - | CASSLAQGGYGYTF | TGTGCCAGCAGCTTAGCACAGGGAGGCTATGGCTACACCTTC
TRBJ2-5 | few | TRBV10-3 | TRBD2 | CAIRGGTNTETQYF | TGTGCCATCAGAGGAGGGACTAATACGGAGACCCAGTACTTC
TRBJ2-1 | few | TRBV29-1 | TRBD2 | CSVEGERGLPIQQFF | TGCAGCGTTGAAGGGGAGCGGGGGTTACCAATTCAGCAGTTCTTC
TRBJ1-2 | few | TRBV12-3/TRBV12-4 | - | CASSSGSAYGYTF | TGTGCCAGCAGTTCGGGGAGCGCCTATGGCTACACCTTC
TRBJ2-7 | few | TRBV7-8 | TRBD1 | CASSSLRSGTGAYEQYF | TGTGCCAGCAGCTCCCTCCGCTCCGGGACAGGTGCCTACGAGCAGTACTTC
TRBJ2-1 | - | TRBV29-1 | - | CSVERLNRDSYNEQFF | TGCAGCGTTGAAAGGTTGAACAGGGACTCCTACAATGAGCAGTTCTTC
TRBJ2-3 | - | TRBV5-1 | - | CASSLGEVPLQYF | TGCGCCAGCAGCTTGGGGGAGGTCCCGTTGCAGTATTTT
TRBJ1-1 | - | TRBV4-1 | - | CASSQSTGLTEAFF | TGCGCCAGCAGCCAATCTACAGGGCTCACTGAAGCTTTCTTT
TRBJ2-2 | - | TRBV7-9 | TRBD2 | CASSPRLAVNTGELFF | TGTGCCAGCAGCCCCAGGCTAGCGGTAAACACCGGGGAGCTGTTTTTT
TRBJ1-1 | - | TRBV29-1 | - | CSVEEQMNTEAFF | TGCAGCGTTGAAGAACAGATGAACACTGAAGCTTTCTTT
TRBJ2-3 | - | TRBV5-4 | - | CASSFLGRTDTQYF | TGTGCCAGCAGCTTTTTAGGTAGAACAGATACGCAGTATTTT
TRBJ2-1 | few | TRBV2 | TRBD2 | CASSSLGTTIYEQFF | TGTGCCAGCAGTTCTCTTGGGACTACTATCTATGAGCAGTTCTTC
TRBJ1-1 | - | TRBV20-1 | - | CSAQGWVGAFF | TGCAGTGCCCAGGGGTGGGTAGGAGCTTTCTTT
TRBJ2-1 | - | TRBV24-1 | - | CATSDSTRAGERNEQFF | TGTGCCACCAGTGATTCCACTCGTGCAGGGGAGCGGAATGAGCAGTTCTTC
TRBJ2-1 | few | TRBV27 | - | CASSLNGNWDNEQFF | TGTGCCAGCAGTTTGAACGGGAATTGGGACAATGAGCAGTTCTTC
TRBJ2-5 | few | TRBV2 | TRBD1 | CASSRQGANNERYF | TGTGCCAGCAGTCGACAGGGTGCCAATAACGAGCGGTACTTC
TRBJ1-5 | once | TRBV5-1 | - | CASGPDNYNQPQHF | TGCGCCAGCGGTCCCGACAACTACAATCAGCCCCAGCATTTT
TRBJ2-3 | - | TRBV20-1 | TRBD1 | CSARMRGQAGDTQYF | TGCAGTGCTAGAATGAGGGGACAGGCTGGGGATACGCAGTATTTT
TRBJ2-5 | few | TRBV29-1 | TRBD2 | CSSDLAGEETQYF | TGCAGCTCTGACCTAGCGGGGGAAGAGACCCAGTACTTC
TRBJ2-3 | few | TRBV20-1 | - | CSGLLMTDTQYF | TGCAGTGGACTTTTGATGACAGATACGCAGTATTTT
TRBJ2-7 | - | TRBV27 | TRBD1 | CASSSLTTGQYEQYF | TGTGCCAGCAGTTCACTCACGACAGGGCAGTACGAGCAGTACTTC
TRBJ2-5 | - | TRBV7-9 | - | CASSLPGVAETQYF | TGTGCCAGCAGCTTACCGGGTGTTGCGGAGACCCAGTACTTC
TRBJ1-4 | - | TRBV20-1 | - | CSAPQDSTNEKLFF | TGCAGTGCTCCCCAAGATTCGACTAATGAAAAACTGTTTTTT
TRBJ2-1 | - | TRBV7-2 | TRBD2 | CASSPALSGGGDEQFF | TGTGCCAGCAGCCCAGCCCTGAGCGGGGGGGGAGATGAGCAGTTCTTC
TRBJ2-3 | few | TRBV11-2 | - | CASSHDRTYGDTQYF | TGTGCCAGCAGCCACGACAGGACGTATGGGGATACGCAGTATTTT
TRBJ2-6 | few | TRBV7-2 | TRBD1 | CASSLRLAGGASGANVLTF | TGTGCCAGCAGCTTAAGGTTGGCAGGGGGCGCGTCGGGGGCCAACGTCCTGACTTTC
TRBJ1-5 | - | TRBV20-1 | - | CSARGWLWRGSQPQHF | TGCAGTGCTAGAGGCTGGCTATGGCGAGGGAGTCAGCCCCAGCATTTT
TRBJ2-1 | - | TRBV7-2 | - | CASSLGRNYNEQFF | TGTGCCAGCAGCCTCGGACGGAACTACAATGAGCAGTTCTTC
TRBJ1-2 | few | TRBV7-9 | TRBD1 | CASSLAEGGGYGYTF | TGTGCCAGCAGCTTAGCAGAAGGGGGCGGCTATGGCTACACCTTC
TRBJ1-2 | - | TRBV5-1 | TRBD1 | CASSRLGRGPDGYTF | TGCGCCAGCAGCCGGCTCGGCAGGGGGCCTGATGGCTACACCTTC
TRBJ2-5 | many | TRBV6-5 | - | CASSYSSPGETQYF | TGTGCCAGCAGTTACTCGAGTCCGGGAGAGACCCAGTACTTC
TRBJ2-3 | few | TRBV7-8 | TRBD2 | CASSRLGLAGGLYTQYF | TGTGCCAGCAGCCGCCTCGGACTAGCGGGGGGGCTGTATACGCAGTATTTT
TRBJ2-3 | few | TRBV7-2 | - | CASSQMGRPSTDTQYF | TGTGCCAGCAGTCAAATGGGGAGACCTAGCACAGATACGCAGTATTTT
TRBJ2-5 | many | TRBV2 | TRBD2 | CASYEGTNPQYF | TGTGCCAGCTATGAAGGGACTAACCCCCAGTACTTC
TRBJ2-3 | few | TRBV10-3 | - | CAISGRGGTDTQYF | TGTGCCATCAGTGGCAGGGGAGGCACAGATACGCAGTATTTT
TRBJ2-1 | - | TRBV5-1 | - | CASSLGRVSSYNEQFF | TGCGCCAGCAGCTTGGGACGGGTGAGCTCCTACAATGAGCAGTTCTTC
TRBJ1-2 | - | TRBV29-1 | TRBD1 | CSVEGTGGDANYGYTF | TGCAGCGTTGAAGGGACAGGGGGCGACGCTAACTATGGCTACACCTTC